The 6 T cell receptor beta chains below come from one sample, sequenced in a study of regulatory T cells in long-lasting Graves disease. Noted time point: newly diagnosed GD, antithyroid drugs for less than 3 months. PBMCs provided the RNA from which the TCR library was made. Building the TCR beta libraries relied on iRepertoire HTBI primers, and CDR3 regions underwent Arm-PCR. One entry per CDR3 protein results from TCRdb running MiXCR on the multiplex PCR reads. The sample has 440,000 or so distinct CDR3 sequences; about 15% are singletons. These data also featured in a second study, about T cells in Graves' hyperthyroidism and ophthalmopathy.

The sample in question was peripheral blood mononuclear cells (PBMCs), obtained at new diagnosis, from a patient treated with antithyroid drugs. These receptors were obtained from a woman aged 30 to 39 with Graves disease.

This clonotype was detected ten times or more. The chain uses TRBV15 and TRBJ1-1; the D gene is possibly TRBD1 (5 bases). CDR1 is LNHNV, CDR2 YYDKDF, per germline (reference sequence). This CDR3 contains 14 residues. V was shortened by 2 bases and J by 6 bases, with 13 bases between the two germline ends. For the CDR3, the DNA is TGTGCCACCAGCAGATCCCCGGGGGACCCTGAAGCTTTCTTT. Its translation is CATSRSPGDPEAFF.

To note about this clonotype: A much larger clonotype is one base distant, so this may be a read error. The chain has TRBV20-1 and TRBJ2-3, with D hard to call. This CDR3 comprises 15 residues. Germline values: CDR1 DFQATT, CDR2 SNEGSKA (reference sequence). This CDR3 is CSAQNARTHTDMQYF. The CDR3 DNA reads TGCAGTGCCCAGAACGCTAGAACTCACACAGATATGCAGTATTTT.

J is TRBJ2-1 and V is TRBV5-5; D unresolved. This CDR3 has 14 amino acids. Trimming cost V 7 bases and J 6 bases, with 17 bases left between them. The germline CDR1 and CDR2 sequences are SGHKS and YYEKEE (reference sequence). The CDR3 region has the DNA TGTGCCAGCCTCCGTGTTGGTCTTAGCAATGAGCAGTTCTTC. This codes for CASLRVGLSNEQFF.

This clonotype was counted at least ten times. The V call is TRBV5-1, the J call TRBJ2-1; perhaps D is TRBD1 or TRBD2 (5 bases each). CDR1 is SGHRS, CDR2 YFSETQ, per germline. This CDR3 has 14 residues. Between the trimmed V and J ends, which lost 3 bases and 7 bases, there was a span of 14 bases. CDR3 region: CASSWGGRDNEQFF. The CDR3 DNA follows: TGCGCCAGCAGCTGGGGCGGGCGCGATAATGAGCAGTTCTTC. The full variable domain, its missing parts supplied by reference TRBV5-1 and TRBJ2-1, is KAGVTQTPRYLIKTRGQQVTLSCSPISGHRSVSWYQQTPGQGLQFLFEYFSETQRNKGNFPGRFSGRQFSNSRSEMNVSTLELGDSALYLCASSWGGRDNEQFFGPGTRLTVL.

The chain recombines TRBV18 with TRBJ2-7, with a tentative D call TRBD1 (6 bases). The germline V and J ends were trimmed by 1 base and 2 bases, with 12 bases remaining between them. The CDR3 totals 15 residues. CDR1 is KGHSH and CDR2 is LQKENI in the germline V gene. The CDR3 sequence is CASSPQTDSTYEQYF. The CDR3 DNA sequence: TGTGCCAGCTCACCACAGACGGACAGTACCTACGAGCAGTACTTC.

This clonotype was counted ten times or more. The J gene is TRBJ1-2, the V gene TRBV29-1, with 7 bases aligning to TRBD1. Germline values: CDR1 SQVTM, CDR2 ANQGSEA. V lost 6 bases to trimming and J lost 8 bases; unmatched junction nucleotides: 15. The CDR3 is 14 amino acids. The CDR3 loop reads CSVPSPGGFVGYTF. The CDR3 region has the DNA TGCAGCGTACCATCGCCAGGGGGATTTGTAGGCTACACCTTC.